What follows describes a single T cell receptor beta chain. The source of the sample is a study of blood T cell repertoires in COVID-19. The overall study: Acute and convalescent COVID-19 samples came from the United States, Italy and Spain. PBMCs, B-cell-depleted T cells, or T cells provided the cDNA or gDNA that made up the material.

Clones were sequenced by immunoSEQ multiplex PCR, and TCRdb holds only the in-frame ones, with some missing. The profile shows some 170,000 clones, about 81% of them singletons. Germline V gene data show CDR1 as SGDLS and CDR2 as YYNGEE. Trimming cost V 4 bases and J 0 bases; bases outside gene matches: 4. This CDR3 is 14 amino acids long. The rearrangement links TRBV9 to TRBJ2-7, with TRBD2 identical over 7 bases. Source material: peripheral blood. This sequence originates from a human donor in a cohort sampled during active COVID-19. The CDR3 nucleotides are TGTGCCAGCAGCTCGCGGGGGAGCTCCTACGAGCAGTACTTC. Residues: CASSSRGSSYEQYF. Based on the CDR3 plus reference TRBV9 and TRBJ2-7, the full variable domain is DSGVTQTPKHLITATGQRVTLRCSPRSGDLSVYWYQQSLDQGLQFLIQYYNGEERAKGNILERFSAQQFPDLHSELNLSSLELGDSALYFCASSSRGSSYEQYFGPGTRLTVT.